Each of the 26 T cell receptor beta chains below was sequenced from the same sample in a study of blood T cell repertoires in COVID-19. The assay was immunoSEQ multiplex PCR, and TCRdb's table has in-frame clones only and misses some. The table shows around 340,000 clones, with about nine tenths occurring only once. Sequenced sample: peripheral blood. These receptors were collected from a woman in her fifties or sixties with COVID-19, enrolled during active disease.

The chain joins TRBV5-1 to TRBJ1-3; D gene ambiguous. V was trimmed by 4 bases and J by 2 bases, leaving 7 bases between them. CDR1 and CDR2 (germline): SGHRS, YFSETQ. The CDR3 length is 13 residues. This chain's CDR3 is CASSTSTGNTIYF. As DNA, the CDR3 is TGCGCCAGCAGCACATCGACTGGAAACACCATATATTTT.

The V gene is TRBV19, the J gene TRBJ1-2; TRBD1 is a possible D gene (6 bases). From germline, CDR1 is LNHDA and CDR2 SQIVND (reference sequence). The CDR3 totals 15 residues. V lost 3 bases and J 3 bases, leaving 14 bases between the germline ends. This chain's CDR3 is CASSIADSNYYGYTF. CDR3 sequence (DNA): TGTGCCAGTAGTATTGCGGACAGCAATTACTATGGCTACACCTTC.

V usage is TRBV6-5 and J usage is TRBJ2-7; 10 bases agree with TRBD2. With V trimmed by 6 bases and J by 1 base, 6 bases remained unmatched. The CDR3 consists of 15 residues. Germline values: CDR1 MNHEY, CDR2 SVGAGI. Written as DNA, the CDR3 is TGTGCCAGCAGACCCTCTAGCGGGGGTTCCTACGAGCAGTACTTC. Translation: CASRPSSGGSYEQYF.

The chain couples TRBV15 to TRBJ1-4; D remains ambiguous. Germline lookup yields CDR1 LNHNV and CDR2 YYDKDF (reference sequence). The V and J ends lost 1 base and 8 bases respectively, with 11 bases between them. The CDR3 has 14 residues. CDR3 residues: CATSRAITGEKLFF. CDR3 coding DNA: TGTGCCACCAGCAGAGCGATAACGGGGGAAAAACTGTTTTTT.

The V call is TRBV7-9, the J call TRBJ2-7, with D possibly matching TRBD2 (5 bases). CDR3 length: 16 amino acids. Trimming took off 4 bases at V and 6 bases at J, with 22 bases between the two ends. Per the germline V gene, CDR1 is SEHNR and CDR2 is FQNEAQ (reference sequence). The CDR3 nucleotides read TGTGCCAGCAGCTCAACCCTTCCGGGGATAGTCGGCGAGCAGTACTTC. Translating gives CASSSTLPGIVGEQYF. The full variable domain, with the rest looked up from reference TRBV7-9 and TRBJ2-7, is DTGVSQNPRHKITKRGQNVTFRCDPISEHNRLYWYRQTLGQGPEFLTYFQNEAQLEKSRLLSDRFSAERPKGSFSTLEIQRTEQGDSAMYLCASSSTLPGIVGEQYFGPGTRLTVT.

The CDR3 DNA reads as TGCGCCAGCAGCCTGACAGGGGGAATGAACACTGAAGCTTTCTTT. Translation: CASSLTGGMNTEAFF. The genes are TRBV5-1 and TRBJ1-1; 9 bases align to TRBD1. Germline-derived CDR1 and CDR2 are SGHRS and YFSETQ. Trimming at V came to 4 bases and at J to 0 bases, leaving 4 bases not matched to a gene. The length of the CDR3 is 15 residues. Supplemented by reference TRBV5-1 and TRBJ1-1, the full variable domain reads KAGVTQTPRYLIKTRGQQVTLSCSPISGHRSVSWYQQTPGQGLQFLFEYFSETQRNKGNFPGRFSGRQFSNSRSEMNVSTLELGDSALYLCASSLTGGMNTEAFFGQGTRLTVV.

J is TRBJ2-5 and V is TRBV4-1; D possibly corresponds to TRBD2 (6 bases). Germline V CDR1 and CDR2: MGHRA, YSYEKL. V shed 0 bases and J shed 5 bases, with 10 bases lying between them. This CDR3 region has 14 residues. The CDR3 spells CASSQDPRGETQYF. The CDR3 DNA sequence: TGCGCCAGCAGCCAAGATCCCCGGGGGGAGACCCAGTACTTC.

The V and J genes are TRBV18 and TRBJ1-1, with a weak D call TRBD1 (5 bases). CDR3 length: 15 residues. The V gene's germline CDR1 is KGHSH and CDR2 LQKENI. Trimming removed 0 bases from V and 10 bases from J, with 18 bases in between. The CDR3 DNA reads TGTGCCAGCTCACCACCGGAGGGGTCTCATTCTGTAGCTTTCTTT. This encodes CASSPPEGSHSVAFF.

This rearrangement joins TRBV6-5 to TRBJ1-2; TRBD1 matches 9 bases. This CDR3 contains 15 residues. J was trimmed by 0 bases and V by 6 bases; bases with no gene match: 5. Germline V gene lookup returns CDR1 MNHEY and CDR2 SVGAGI. Written as DNA, the CDR3 is TGTGCCAGCAGCCAAAGGACAGGGGCTAACTATGGCTACACCTTC. Translating gives CASSQRTGANYGYTF.

CDR3 in DNA: TGCGCCAGCAGCTTGGTAGTTAGCCCCCTTTACGAGCAGTACTTC. This translates into CASSLVVSPLYEQYF. The rearrangement links TRBV5-1 to TRBJ2-7; no reliable D call. CDR1 SGHRS and CDR2 YFSETQ come from the germline V gene. The ends were cut back, 0 bases at V and 4 bases at J, with 14 bases in the middle. The CDR3 extends over 15 amino acids. Complete variable domain (other parts from reference TRBV5-1 and TRBJ2-7): KAGVTQTPRYLIKTRGQQVTLSCSPISGHRSVSWYQQTPGQGLQFLFEYFSETQRNKGNFPGRFSGRQFSNSRSEMNVSTLELGDSALYLCASSLVVSPLYEQYFGPGTRLTVT.

The chain joins TRBV7-9 to TRBJ2-3; 7 bases match TRBD2. CDR1 is SEHNR and CDR2 is FQNEAQ in the germline V gene (reference sequence). Trimming cost V 5 bases and J 4 bases; bases outside gene matches: 9. The CDR3 runs 15 residues. The CDR3 DNA sequence: TGTGCCAGCAGCCCCTCGGGACTACGGGCAGATACGCAGTATTTT. Protein sequence: CASSPSGLRADTQYF.

CDR3: CASSYQRGVYNEQFF. The CDR3 bases are TGTGCCAGCAGTTACCAGCGGGGGGTCTACAATGAGCAGTTCTTC. The chain combines TRBV6-2 or TRBV6-3 with TRBJ2-1; 9 bases agree with TRBD2. The CDR3 runs to 15 residues. Unmatched junction bases numbered 2, after V lost 2 bases and J lost 3 bases. Germline loops: CDR1 MNHEY, CDR2 SVGEGT.

This chain links TRBV19 with TRBJ2-1; maybe TRBD1 (6 bases). The germline CDR1 and CDR2 sequences are LNHDA and SQIVND (reference sequence). Trimming left V 2 bases short and J 2 bases short, with 19 bases between. The CDR3 totals 18 residues. The CDR3, as DNA: TGTGCCAGTAGTATACGGGGATACACAGGGAGAGCCTACAATGAGCAGTTCTTC. Its protein product is CASSIRGYTGRAYNEQFF.

The V and J genes are TRBV11-2 and TRBJ1-1, with D tentatively TRBD1 (5 bases). The V end was cut by 8 bases, the J end by 1 base, with 14 bases between. From germline, CDR1 is SGHAT and CDR2 FQNNGV. The CDR3 totals 14 residues. The CDR3 DNA reads as TGTGCCAGCCTCAAGGGGATTCAGAACACTGAAGCTTTCTTT. Translated, it gives CASLKGIQNTEAFF.

This chain links TRBV7-2 with TRBJ1-2; D gene ambiguous. The germline V and J ends were trimmed by 6 bases and 3 bases, with 11 bases remaining between them. Germline CDR1 is SGHTA and CDR2 is FQGNSA. The CDR3 extends over 13 amino acids. CDR3 in amino acids: CASRVTLDYGYTF. Here the CDR3 DNA reads TGTGCCAGCAGGGTAACTTTGGACTATGGCTACACCTTC.

This chain uses TRBV6-1 with TRBJ1-3; D unresolved. The germline V gene has CDR1 MNHNS and CDR2 SASEGT. The germline V and J ends were trimmed by 3 bases and 4 bases, with 13 bases remaining between them. The CDR3 has 15 amino acids. The CDR3 coding sequence is TGTGCCAGCAGTGAGTTACGGTTATCCGGAAACACCATATATTTT. Translating gives CASSELRLSGNTIYF.

This clone has just a few counts. The rearrangement uses TRBV27 and TRBJ1-2; no firm D call. Germline CDR1 reads MNHEY; CDR2 reads SMNVEV (reference sequence). The CDR3 consists of 13 residues. The ends were cut back, 10 bases at V and 5 bases at J, with 17 bases in the middle. The CDR3 is CATRTFRGYGYTF. CDR3 DNA: TGTGCCACCAGGACCTTCCGAGGGTATGGCTACACCTTC.

The rearrangement joins TRBV12-3 or TRBV12-4 to TRBJ1-6; D remains ambiguous. Trimming removed 6 bases from V and 10 bases from J, with 10 bases in between. This CDR3 region has 12 residues. The CDR3, as DNA: TGTGCCAGCAGCCCTCAGCGATCACCCCTCCACTTT. Translation: CASSPQRSPLHF.

The J gene is TRBJ2-3, the V gene TRBV7-3; D unresolved. Trimming removed 2 bases from V and 2 bases from J, with 11 bases in between. The CDR3 has 15 amino acids. Germline loops: CDR1 SGHTA, CDR2 FQGTGA. DNA of the CDR3: TGTGCCAGCAGCTTACTAGGTTCTTCCACAGATACGCAGTATTTT. This sequence encodes CASSLLGSSTDTQYF.

V gene TRBV6-5 combines with J gene TRBJ1-1, with D unresolved. The germline CDR1 and CDR2 sequences are MNHEY and SVGAGI. This CDR3 has 14 residues. V dropped 6 bases and J dropped 4 bases, with 15 bases sitting between them. DNA of the CDR3: TGTGCCAGCAGCTCCCGTTTTTGGAGCACTGAAGCTTTCTTT. Its protein is CASSSRFWSTEAFF.

This clone was detected once. The chain combines TRBV18 with TRBJ2-7; 7 nucleotides agree with TRBD2. Germline assignment: CDR1 KGHSH and CDR2 LQKENI. The CDR3 covers 17 residues. J was trimmed by 4 bases and V by 5 bases; bases with no gene match: 17. The CDR3 region is CASSAEIDIGGIYEQYF. The CDR3 DNA reads TGTGCCAGCTCAGCGGAAATAGACATCGGGGGGATTTACGAGCAGTACTTC.

The V call is TRBV5-4, the J call TRBJ1-2, with D tentatively TRBD1 (5 bases). This CDR3 spans 12 amino acids. Trimming took 2 bases from V and 8 from J, leaving 10 bases between them. Germline CDR1 and CDR2: SGHNT and YYREEE (reference sequence). CDR3 in DNA: TGTGCCAGCAGCTTCCGGGGGATCGGCTACACCTTC. Amino acid sequence: CASSFRGIGYTF. The variable domain in full, completed from reference TRBV5-4 and TRBJ1-2, reads ETGVTQSPTHLIKTRGQQVTLRCSSQSGHNTVSWYQQALGQGPQFIFQYYREEENGRGNFPPRFSGLQFPNYSSELNVNALELDDSALYLCASSFRGIGYTFGSGTRLTVV.

The chain employs TRBV6-5 and TRBJ1-1; 8 bases align to TRBD1. There are 15 residues in the CDR3. The V segment lost 4 bases and the J segment 0 bases; nucleotides outside the gene matches: 4. Germline lookup yields CDR1 MNHEY and CDR2 SVGAGI. CDR3: CASSSRQGLNTEAFF. The CDR3 coding sequence is TGTGCCAGCAGTTCGAGACAGGGGTTGAACACTGAAGCTTTCTTT.

The CDR3: CASSPSPNYEQYF. The CDR3 DNA is TGTGCCAGCAGCCCGAGCCCAAACTACGAGCAGTACTTC. This chain links TRBV7-6 with TRBJ2-7; D call uncertain. The V and J ends lost 5 bases and 3 bases respectively, with 11 bases between them. CDR1 is SGHVS and CDR2 is FNYEAQ in the germline V gene. The CDR3 consists of 13 residues.

DNA for the CDR3: TGTGCCAGCAGCGGTTCTGACAGGGCTTCCTACGAGCAGTACTTC. Translating it yields CASSGSDRASYEQYF. The chain links TRBV28 to TRBJ2-7; 7 bases fit TRBD1. This CDR3 comprises 15 residues. V lost 6 bases, J lost 1 base, and 9 bases stayed unmatched. Germline CDR1 MDHEN, CDR2 SYDVKM.

V usage is TRBV3-1 (or the pseudogene TRBV3-2) and J usage is TRBJ1-1, with D perhaps TRBD1 (5 bases). This CDR3 is built from 15 residues. The germline CDR1 and CDR2 sequences are LGHDT and YNNKEL (reference sequence). The ends were cut back, 5 bases at V and 6 bases at J, with 19 bases in the middle. CDR3: CASSVRGILSSEAFF. Here the CDR3 DNA reads TGTGCCAGCAGCGTTAGGGGAATCCTTTCCTCTGAAGCTTTCTTT.